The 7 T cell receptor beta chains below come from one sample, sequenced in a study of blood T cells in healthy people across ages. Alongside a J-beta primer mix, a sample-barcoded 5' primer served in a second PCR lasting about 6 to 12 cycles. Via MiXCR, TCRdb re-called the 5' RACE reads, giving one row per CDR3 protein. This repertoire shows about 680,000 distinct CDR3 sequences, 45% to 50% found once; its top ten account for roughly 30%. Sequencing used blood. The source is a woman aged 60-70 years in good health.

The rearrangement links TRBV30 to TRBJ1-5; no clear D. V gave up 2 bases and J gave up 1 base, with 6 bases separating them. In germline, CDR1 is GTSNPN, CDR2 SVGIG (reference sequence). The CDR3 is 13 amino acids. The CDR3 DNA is TGTGCCTGGAGTAGTTCCAGCAATCAGCCCCAGCATTTT. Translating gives CAWSSSSNQPQHF.

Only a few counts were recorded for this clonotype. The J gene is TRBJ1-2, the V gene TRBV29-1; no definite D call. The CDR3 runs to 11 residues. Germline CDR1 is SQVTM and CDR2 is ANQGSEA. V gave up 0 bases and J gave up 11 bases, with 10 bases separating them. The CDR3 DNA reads TGCAGCGTTGAAGATCACCACGGTTACACCTTC. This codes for CSVEDHHGYTF.

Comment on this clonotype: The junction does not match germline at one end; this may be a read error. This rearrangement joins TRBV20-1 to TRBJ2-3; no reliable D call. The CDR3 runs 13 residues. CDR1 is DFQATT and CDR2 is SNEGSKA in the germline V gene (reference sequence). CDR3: CGARDPQTDTQYF. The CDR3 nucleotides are TGCGGTGCTAGAGATCCCCAGACAGATACGCAGTATTTT.

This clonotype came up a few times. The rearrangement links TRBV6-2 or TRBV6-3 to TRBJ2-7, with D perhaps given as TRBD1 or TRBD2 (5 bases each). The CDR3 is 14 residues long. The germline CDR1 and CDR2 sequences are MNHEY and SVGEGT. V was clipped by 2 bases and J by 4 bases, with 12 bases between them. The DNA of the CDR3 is TGTGCCAGCAGTTACGGGGGTTCAAGGTACGAGCAGTACTTC. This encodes CASSYGGSRYEQYF.

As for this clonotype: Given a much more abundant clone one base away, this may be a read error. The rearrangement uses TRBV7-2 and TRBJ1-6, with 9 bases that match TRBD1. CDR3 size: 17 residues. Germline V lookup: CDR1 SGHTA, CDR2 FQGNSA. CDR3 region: CANSLEGQGLANSPLHF. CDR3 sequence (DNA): TGTGCCAACAGCTTAGAGGGACAGGGATTAGCGAATTCACCCCTCCACTTT.

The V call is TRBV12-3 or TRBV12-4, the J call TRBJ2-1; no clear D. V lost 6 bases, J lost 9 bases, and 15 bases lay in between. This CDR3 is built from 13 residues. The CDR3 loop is CASSPIILGEQFF. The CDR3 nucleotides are TGTGCCAGCAGCCCGATAATCCTCGGTGAGCAGTTCTTC.

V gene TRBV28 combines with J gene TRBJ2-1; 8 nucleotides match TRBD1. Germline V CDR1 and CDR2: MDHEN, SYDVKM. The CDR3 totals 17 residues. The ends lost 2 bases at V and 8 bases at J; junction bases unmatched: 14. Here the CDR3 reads CASSLPITGTGEDEQFF. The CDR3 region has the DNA TGTGCCAGCAGTTTACCCATCACCGGGACAGGTGAGGATGAGCAGTTCTTC.